This TCR beta chain is drawn from a study of response to subunit inactivated influenza vaccine. Study-level findings and limits: Authors suggested that a seasonal influenza vaccination recruits few new T cells each time.

This clonotype was counted between two and nine times. Its antigen remains unknown. There are 15 residues in the CDR3. Between the trimmed V and J ends, which lost 5 bases and 0 bases, there was a span of 14 bases. CDR1 and CDR2 (germline): MNHEY, SVGEGT. One entry per CDR3 protein, called by TCRdb with MiXCR from the RT-PCR reads. Counted here are around 520,000 distinct CDR3 sequences, about 25% occurring once; the ten biggest clones make up around 1.8%. The material sequenced was CD4+ T cells sorted from PBMCs, taken roughly 5 days after vaccination. The chain links TRBV6-2 or TRBV6-3 to TRBJ2-7, with D possibly matching TRBD2 (5 bases). This TCR came from a man in his fifties or sixties who received an inactivated influenza vaccine. The CDR3: CASSAPTRASYEQYF. The CDR3 DNA follows: TGTGCCAGCAGTGCACCTACTAGGGCCTCCTACGAGCAGTACTTC.